The 16 T cell receptor beta chains in this list originate from one sample, sequenced in a study of kidney transplant recipient with SARS-CoV-2 infection. MiXCR, run by TCRdb on the reads, gives a single entry per CDR3 protein. The sample contains 250,000 or so distinct CDR3 sequences, 29% of which appear only once. The material was a blood sample, obtained at baseline and on day 111 from a kidney transplant recipient. All receptors come from a young adult male patient who had COVID-19 and was a kidney transplant recipient. These T cells may partly come from the graft donor.

In regard to this clonotype: With a much larger clone just one base away, this may be a read error. The chain joins TRBV7-8 to TRBJ1-2; D ambiguous. Trimming cost V 5 bases and J 4 bases, with 23 bases left between them. The CDR3 is 17 residues long. Germline lookup yields CDR1 SGHVS and CDR2 FQNEAQ. This chain's CDR3 is CASSPEQFTQKTYGYTF. The CDR3 DNA reads as TGTGCCAGCAGCCCGGAGCAGTTTACCCAAAAGACCTATGGCTACACCTTC.

This clonotype appeared a single time. Just one base apart from a much larger clone, this may be a read error. The chain couples TRBV19 to TRBJ2-5; D not resolved. The better agreement between TRBJ2-7 and the DNA end casts doubt on the J call. This CDR3 is 14 amino acids long. CDR1 and CDR2 from the germline V gene are LNHDA and SQIVND (reference sequence). CDR3 in DNA: TGTGCCAGTAGTTCCGGACGGTACAGCTACGAGCAGTACTTC. This translates into CASSSGRYSYEQYF.

This clonotype has ten or more counts. The chain couples TRBV7-9 to TRBJ2-7, with a weak D call TRBD2 (6 bases). CDR1 is SEHNR and CDR2 is FQNEAQ in the germline V gene (reference sequence). The CDR3 spans 15 residues. V dropped 10 bases and J dropped 2 bases, with 21 bases sitting between them. Here the CDR3 reads CATGGGRGATYEQYF. The CDR3 DNA reads TGTGCCACCGGAGGTGGGCGGGGAGCCACCTACGAGCAGTACTTC. Together with reference TRBV7-9 and TRBJ2-7, the CDR3 gives the full variable domain: DTGVSQNPRHKITKRGQNVTFRCDPISEHNRLYWYRQTLGQGPEFLTYFQNEAQLEKSRLLSDRFSAERPKGSFSTLEIQRTEQGDSAMYLCATGGGRGATYEQYFGPGTRLTVT.

There are many counts of this clonotype. The rearrangement links TRBV11-2 to TRBJ1-2, with D possibly matching TRBD1 (5 bases). Germline CDR1 is SGHAT and CDR2 is FQNNGV. V lost 5 bases and J 4 bases, leaving 23 bases between the germline ends. CDR3 length equals 17 residues. The CDR3 region is CASSGGLTSRKTYGYTF. Here the CDR3 DNA reads TGTGCCAGCAGCGGGGGGTTAACAAGCAGAAAGACCTATGGCTACACCTTC.

This chain uses TRBV7-2 with TRBJ1-2; D remains ambiguous. From germline, CDR1 is SGHTA and CDR2 FQGNSA. This CDR3 spans 17 amino acids. Trimming took off 5 bases at V and 4 bases at J, with 23 bases between the two ends. CDR3 protein: CASSHISRDGKTYGYTF. CDR3 DNA: TGTGCCAGCAGCCATATTAGCAGAGACGGAAAGACCTATGGCTACACCTTC.

Concerning this clonotype itself: A much more abundant neighbour one base away suggests this may be a read error. The V and J genes are TRBV18 and TRBJ1-1, with 7 bases matching TRBD1. This CDR3 comprises 14 residues. Germline-derived CDR1 and CDR2 are KGHSH and LQKENI. With V trimmed by 3 bases and J by 6 bases, 7 bases remained unmatched. The DNA of the CDR3 is TGTGCCAGCTCACCTTTTGACAGGGACTCTGAAGCTTTCTTT. Translated: CASSPFDRDSEAFF.

This clonotype was picked up many times. V is TRBV18 and J is TRBJ1-4, with D unresolved. Trimming removed 6 bases at V and 8 bases at J, with 10 bases between. This CDR3 spans 12 amino acids. The germline V gene has CDR1 KGHSH and CDR2 LQKENI. The CDR3 protein is CASSEGREKLFF. The CDR3 nucleotides are TGTGCCAGCTCGGAGGGTCGGGAAAAACTGTTTTTT.

Comments on this clonotype: Since a much larger clone is just one base distant, this may be a read error. The J gene is TRBJ2-2, the V gene TRBV20-1; TRBD2 matches at 7 bases. Looked up from germline, CDR1 is DFQATT and CDR2 is SNEGSKA (reference sequence). The CDR3 is 14 amino acids. The CDR3 protein is CGAPPTSRTGELFF. The CDR3 DNA reads as TGCGGTGCTCCGCCGACTAGCCGGACCGGGGAGCTGTTTTTT.

V is TRBV6-5 and J is TRBJ1-4, with a tentative D call TRBD1 (5 bases). V was trimmed by 5 bases and J by 8 bases, leaving 18 bases between them. CDR1 and CDR2 (germline): MNHEY, SVGAGI. The CDR3 is 15 amino acids. CDR3 sequence reads: CASSGLDGGDEKLFF. As DNA, the CDR3 is TGTGCCAGCAGTGGTTTGGACGGGGGAGACGAAAAACTGTTTTTT.

This rearrangement joins TRBV7-2 to TRBJ2-5; D is possibly TRBD2 (5 bases). CDR1 SGHTA and CDR2 FQGNSA come from the germline V gene. Trimming cost V 6 bases and J 5 bases, with 13 bases left between them. This CDR3 region has 13 residues. The CDR3 sequence is CASRFAGGETQYF. The CDR3 bases are TGTGCCAGCAGGTTTGCGGGCGGCGAGACCCAGTACTTC.

This clonotype has ten or more counts. CDR3 sequence reads: CASSVSVWVDSTNYGYTF. The CDR3 region has the DNA TGTGCCAGCAGCGTAAGTGTGTGGGTGGACTCAACTAACTATGGCTACACCTTC. The gene calls are TRBV9 and TRBJ1-2, with D uncertain. The V gene's germline CDR1 is SGDLS and CDR2 YYNGEE. V shed 1 base and J shed 0 bases, with 19 bases lying between them. This CDR3 comprises 18 residues.

In this sample, this clonotype turned up many times. The rearrangement joins TRBV7-9 to TRBJ1-2; D remains ambiguous. Germline V CDR1 and CDR2: SEHNR, FQNEAQ (reference sequence). The CDR3 totals 14 residues. As DNA, the CDR3 is TGTGCAGCGGGATCTTCTAACTTCGGCTATGGCTACACCTTC. Protein sequence: CAAGSSNFGYGYTF.

This clonotype was observed at least ten times. This chain uses TRBV4-1 with TRBJ1-2; D possibly corresponds to TRBD1 (5 bases). Germline CDR1 is MGHRA and CDR2 is YSYEKL. The CDR3 runs to 17 residues. Deletions cut 1 base from V and 5 bases from J, with 20 bases between. The CDR3 DNA sequence: TGCGCCAGCAGCCAAGTATCCCTGACAGACCTAGGATATGGCTACACCTTC. Amino acids: CASSQVSLTDLGYGYTF.

This clonotype occurred many times. This chain links TRBV6-6 with TRBJ1-3; D uncertain. CDR1 MNHNY and CDR2 SVGAGI come from the germline V gene (reference sequence). Trimming shortened V by 5 bases and J by 2 bases, and 16 bases separated the two germline ends. The CDR3 spans 16 residues. CDR3 sequence reads: CASSALPGVAGNTIYF. CDR3 in DNA: TGTGCCAGCAGTGCCCTACCCGGGGTGGCTGGAAACACCATATATTTT.

This clonotype was detected ten times or more. This chain connects TRBV10-3 to TRBJ2-7, with 7 bases matching TRBD2. The CDR3 loop spans 14 amino acids. Per germline, CDR1 ENHRY and CDR2 SYGVKD. Trimming removed 6 bases from V and 2 bases from J; junction bases left unmatched: 7. CDR3 in amino acids: CAIRSGGATYEQYF. The CDR3 DNA sequence: TGTGCCATCAGATCGGGAGGTGCGACCTACGAGCAGTACTTC.

This clonotype was picked up many times. The J gene is TRBJ1-1, the V gene TRBV6-2 or TRBV6-3, with 7 bases aligning to TRBD1. V shed 6 bases and J 5 bases; nucleotides not matched to a gene: 12. The germline V gene encodes CDR1 MNHEY and CDR2 SVGEGT. The CDR3 sequence is 15 residues long. CDR3 region: CASRGIKQGRTEAFF. As DNA, the CDR3 is TGTGCCAGCAGGGGAATTAAACAGGGGAGAACTGAAGCTTTCTTT.